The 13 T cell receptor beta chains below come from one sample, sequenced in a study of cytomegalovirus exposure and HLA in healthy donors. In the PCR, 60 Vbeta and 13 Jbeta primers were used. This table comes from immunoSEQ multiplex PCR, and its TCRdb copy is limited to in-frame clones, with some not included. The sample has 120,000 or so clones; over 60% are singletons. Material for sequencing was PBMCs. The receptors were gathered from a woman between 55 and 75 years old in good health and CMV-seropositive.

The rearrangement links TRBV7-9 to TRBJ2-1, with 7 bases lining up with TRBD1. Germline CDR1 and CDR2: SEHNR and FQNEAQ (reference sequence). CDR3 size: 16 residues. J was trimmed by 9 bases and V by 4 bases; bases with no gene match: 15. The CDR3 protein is CASSSGTVAIDGEQFF. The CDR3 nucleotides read TGTGCCAGCAGCTCTGGGACAGTAGCAATAGATGGTGAGCAGTTCTTC.

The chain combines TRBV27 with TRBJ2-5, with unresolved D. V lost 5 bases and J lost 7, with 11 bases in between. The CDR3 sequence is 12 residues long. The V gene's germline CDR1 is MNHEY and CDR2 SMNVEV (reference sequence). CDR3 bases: TGTGCCAGCAGTCCGCCTTACGGGACCCAGTACTTC. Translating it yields CASSPPYGTQYF.

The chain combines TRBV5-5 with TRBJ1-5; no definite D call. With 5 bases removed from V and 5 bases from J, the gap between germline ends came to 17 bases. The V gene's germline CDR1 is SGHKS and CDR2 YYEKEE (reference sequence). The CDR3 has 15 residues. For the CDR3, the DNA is TGTGCCAGCAGTCGGGAGGATGGAGGCTATCAGCCCCAGCATTTT. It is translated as CASSREDGGYQPQHF.

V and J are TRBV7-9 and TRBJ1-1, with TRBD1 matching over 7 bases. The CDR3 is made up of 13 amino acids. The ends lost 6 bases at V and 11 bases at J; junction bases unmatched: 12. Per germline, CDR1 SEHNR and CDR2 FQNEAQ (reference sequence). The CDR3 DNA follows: TGTGCCAGCAGTCCTCGGAACACAGGGGCGGCTTTCTTT. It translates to CASSPRNTGAAFF.

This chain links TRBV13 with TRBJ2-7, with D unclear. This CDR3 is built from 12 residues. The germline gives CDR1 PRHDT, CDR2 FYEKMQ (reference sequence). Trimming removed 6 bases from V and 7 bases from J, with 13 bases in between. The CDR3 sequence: CASRDPGGEQYF. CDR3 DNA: TGTGCCAGCAGAGACCCCGGCGGTGAGCAGTACTTC.

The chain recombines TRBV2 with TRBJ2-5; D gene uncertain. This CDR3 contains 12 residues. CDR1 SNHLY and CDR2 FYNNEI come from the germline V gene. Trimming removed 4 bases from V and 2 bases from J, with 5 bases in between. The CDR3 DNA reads TGTGCCAGCAGTGCCATGCAAGAGACCCAGTACTTC. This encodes CASSAMQETQYF.

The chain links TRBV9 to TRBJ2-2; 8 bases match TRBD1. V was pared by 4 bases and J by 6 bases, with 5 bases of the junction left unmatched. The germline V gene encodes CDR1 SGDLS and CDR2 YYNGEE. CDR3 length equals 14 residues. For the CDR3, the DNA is TGTGCCAGCAGCCCAGGGGGCGCGGCCGGGGAGCTGTTTTTT. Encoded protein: CASSPGGAAGELFF.

The CDR3 is CATSREGGTEAFF. For the CDR3, the DNA is TGTGCCACCAGCAGAGAAGGGGGCACTGAAGCTTTCTTT. The chain joins TRBV15 to TRBJ1-1; the D gene is possibly TRBD1 (6 bases). Germline V gene data show CDR1 as LNHNV and CDR2 as YYDKDF (reference sequence). V lost 0 bases and J 4 bases, leaving 6 bases between the germline ends. This CDR3 is 13 amino acids long. The variable domain in full, with the rest retrieved from reference TRBV15 and TRBJ1-1, is DAMVIQNPRYQVTQFGKPVTLSCSQTLNHNVMYWYQQKSSQAPKLLFHYYDKDFNNEADTPDNFQSRRPNTSFCFLDIRSPGLGDTAMYLCATSREGGTEAFFGQGTRLTVV.

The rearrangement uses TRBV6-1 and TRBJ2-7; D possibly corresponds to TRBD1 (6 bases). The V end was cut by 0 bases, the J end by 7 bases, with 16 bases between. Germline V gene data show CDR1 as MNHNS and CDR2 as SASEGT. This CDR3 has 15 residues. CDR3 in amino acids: CASSEAGAGKGEQYF. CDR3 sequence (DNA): TGTGCCAGCAGTGAAGCGGGGGCAGGGAAAGGGGAGCAGTACTTC.

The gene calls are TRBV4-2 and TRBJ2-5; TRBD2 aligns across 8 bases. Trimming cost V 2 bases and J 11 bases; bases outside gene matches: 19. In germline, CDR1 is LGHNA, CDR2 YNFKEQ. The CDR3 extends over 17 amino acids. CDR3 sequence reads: CASSQLDWVAGKEEQYF. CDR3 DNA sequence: TGTGCCAGCAGCCAACTCGACTGGGTAGCGGGAAAAGAGGAGCAGTACTTC.

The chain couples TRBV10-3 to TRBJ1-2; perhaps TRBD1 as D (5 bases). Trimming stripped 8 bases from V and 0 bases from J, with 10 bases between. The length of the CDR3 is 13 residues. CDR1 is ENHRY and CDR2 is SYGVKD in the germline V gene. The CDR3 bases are TGTGCCATCCCGGGGGGTTCTAACTATGGCTACACCTTC. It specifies CAIPGGSNYGYTF.

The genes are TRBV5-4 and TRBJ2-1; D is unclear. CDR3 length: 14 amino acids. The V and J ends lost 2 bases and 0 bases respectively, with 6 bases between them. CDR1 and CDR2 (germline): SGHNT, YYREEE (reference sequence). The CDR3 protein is CASSLSGSYNEQFF. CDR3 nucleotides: TGTGCCAGCAGCTTATCAGGCTCCTACAATGAGCAGTTCTTC.

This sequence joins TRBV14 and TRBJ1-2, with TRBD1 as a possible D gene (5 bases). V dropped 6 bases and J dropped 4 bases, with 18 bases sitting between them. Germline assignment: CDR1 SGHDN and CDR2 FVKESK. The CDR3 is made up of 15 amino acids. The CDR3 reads CASSRRQTYLYGYTF. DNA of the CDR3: TGTGCCAGCAGTCGAAGACAGACCTACCTCTATGGCTACACCTTC.